This record covers a single T cell receptor beta chain. The antigen is undetermined. Trimming removed 2 bases from V and 7 bases from J, with 12 bases in between. The germline gives CDR1 SGHTA, CDR2 FQGTGA. The CDR3 extends over 14 amino acids. The entry originates in a study of shared clonotypes between healthy human individuals. As for the study in general: CD8 memory received one plate per donor, CD8 naive two, CD4 memory three and CD4 naive three.

Study findings and constraints: On the whole, naive subsets had larger estimated richness than memory subsets had.

It was at deep level that the assay was run. Using immunoSEQ multiplex PCR, the repertoire was profiled, and TCRdb retains in-frame clones only, with some absent. The profile shows 2,100,000 or so clones, approximately 96% of them singletons. The TCR sequence derives from a man aged 18 to 30 in good health. This chain links TRBV7-3 with TRBJ2-1; no definite D call. The sample comprised naive CD4+ T cells sorted from blood. Subset here: CD45RA+ positively selected. DNA of the CDR3: TGTGCCAGCAGCTTAGTCCACGCTGCTAATGAGCAGTTCTTC. As protein: CASSLVHAANEQFF.